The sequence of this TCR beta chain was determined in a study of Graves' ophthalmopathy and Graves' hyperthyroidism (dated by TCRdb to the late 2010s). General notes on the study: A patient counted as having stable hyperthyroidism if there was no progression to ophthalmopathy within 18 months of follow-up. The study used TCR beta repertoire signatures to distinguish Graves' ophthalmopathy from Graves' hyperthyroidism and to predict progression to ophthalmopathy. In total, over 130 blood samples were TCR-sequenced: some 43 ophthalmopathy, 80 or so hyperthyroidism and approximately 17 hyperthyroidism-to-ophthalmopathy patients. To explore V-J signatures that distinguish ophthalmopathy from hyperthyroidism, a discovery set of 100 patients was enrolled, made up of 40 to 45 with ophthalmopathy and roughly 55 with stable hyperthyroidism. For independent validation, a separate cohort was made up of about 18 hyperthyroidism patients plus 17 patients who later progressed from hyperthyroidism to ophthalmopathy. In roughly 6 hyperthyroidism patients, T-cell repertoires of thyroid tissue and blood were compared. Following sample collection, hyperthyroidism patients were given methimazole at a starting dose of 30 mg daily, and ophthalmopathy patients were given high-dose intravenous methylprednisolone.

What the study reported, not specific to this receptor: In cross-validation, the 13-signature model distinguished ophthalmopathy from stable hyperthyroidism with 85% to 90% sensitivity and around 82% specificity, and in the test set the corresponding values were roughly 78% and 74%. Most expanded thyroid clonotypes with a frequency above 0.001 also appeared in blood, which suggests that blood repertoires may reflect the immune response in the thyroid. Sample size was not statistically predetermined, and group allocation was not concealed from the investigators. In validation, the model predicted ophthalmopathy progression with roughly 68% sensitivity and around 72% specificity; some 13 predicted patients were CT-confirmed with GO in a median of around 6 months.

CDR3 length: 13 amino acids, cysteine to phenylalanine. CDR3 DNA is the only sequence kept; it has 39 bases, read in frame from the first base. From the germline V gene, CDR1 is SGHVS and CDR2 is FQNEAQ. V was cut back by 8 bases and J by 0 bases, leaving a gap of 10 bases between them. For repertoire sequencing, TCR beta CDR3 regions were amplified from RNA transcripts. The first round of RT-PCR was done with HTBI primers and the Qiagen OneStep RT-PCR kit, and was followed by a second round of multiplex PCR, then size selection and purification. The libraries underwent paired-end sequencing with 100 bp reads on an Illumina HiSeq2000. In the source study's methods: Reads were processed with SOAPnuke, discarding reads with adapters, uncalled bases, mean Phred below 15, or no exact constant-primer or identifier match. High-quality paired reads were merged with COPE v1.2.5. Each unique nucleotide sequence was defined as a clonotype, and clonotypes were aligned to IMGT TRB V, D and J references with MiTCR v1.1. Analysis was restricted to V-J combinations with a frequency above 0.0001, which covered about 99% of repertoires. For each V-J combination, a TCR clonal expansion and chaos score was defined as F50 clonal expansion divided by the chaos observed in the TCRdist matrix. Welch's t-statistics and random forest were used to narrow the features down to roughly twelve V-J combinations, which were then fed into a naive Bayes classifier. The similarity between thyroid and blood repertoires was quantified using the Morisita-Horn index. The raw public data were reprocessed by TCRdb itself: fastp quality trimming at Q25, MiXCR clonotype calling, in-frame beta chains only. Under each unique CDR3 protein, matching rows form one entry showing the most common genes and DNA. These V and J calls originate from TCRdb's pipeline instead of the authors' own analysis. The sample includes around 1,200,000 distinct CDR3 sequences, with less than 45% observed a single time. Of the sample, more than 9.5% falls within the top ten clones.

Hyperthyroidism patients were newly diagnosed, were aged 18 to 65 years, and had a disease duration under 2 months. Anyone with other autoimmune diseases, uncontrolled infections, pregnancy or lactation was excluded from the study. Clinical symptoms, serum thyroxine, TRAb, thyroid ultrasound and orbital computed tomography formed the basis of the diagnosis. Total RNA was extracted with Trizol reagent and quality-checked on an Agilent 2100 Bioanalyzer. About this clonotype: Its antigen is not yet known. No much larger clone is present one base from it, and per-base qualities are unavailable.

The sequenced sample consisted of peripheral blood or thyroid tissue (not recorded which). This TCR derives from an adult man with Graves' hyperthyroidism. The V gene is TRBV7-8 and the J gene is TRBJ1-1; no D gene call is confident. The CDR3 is CASRRSMNTEAFF. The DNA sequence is TGTGCCAGCCGTCGGAGTATGAACACTGAAGCTTTCTTT.